These 11 T cell receptor beta chains share one sample of origin, sequenced in a study of T cell responses to AZD1222 COVID-19 vaccine. Data came from immunoSEQ multiplex PCR; TCRdb stores just in-frame clones and leaves some out. The data hold roughly 77,000 clones, with roughly 90% observed a single time. The input for sequencing was peripheral blood, taken on day 0 of AZD1222 vaccination. These receptors all come from an adult in good health.

The chain couples TRBV5-4 to TRBJ1-5, with D possibly TRBD1 on 5 matching bases. The CDR3 is 13 amino acids. From germline, CDR1 is SGHNT and CDR2 YYREEE (reference sequence). V dropped 3 bases and J dropped 11 bases, with 15 bases sitting between them. The CDR3: CASSWGRNTAQHF. DNA for the CDR3: TGTGCCAGCAGCTGGGGACGGAATACGGCCCAGCATTTT.

The CDR3 coding sequence is TGTGCCAGTAGGCGTAGGACAGGGCACGAGCAGTACTTC. Protein product: CASRRRTGHEQYF. The chain recombines TRBV19 with TRBJ2-7, with 8 bases fitting TRBD1. CDR3 size: 13 residues. The junction had 6 bases not matched to a gene; V was cut back by 6 bases and J by 5 bases. Germline values: CDR1 LNHDA, CDR2 SQIVND (reference sequence).

CDR3 loop: CASSTGGQNRAQYF. CDR3 DNA sequence: TGTGCCAGCAGCACCGGGGGGCAGAATAGGGCCCAGTACTTC. The chain carries TRBV7-8 and TRBJ2-5; a possible D gene is TRBD2 (7 bases). CDR1 and CDR2 (germline): SGHVS, FQNEAQ. Trimming cost V 5 bases and J 9 bases, with 19 bases left between them. The CDR3 is made up of 14 amino acids. Together with reference TRBV7-8 and TRBJ2-5, the CDR3 gives the full variable domain: GAGVSQSPRYKVAKRGQDVALRCDPISGHVSLFWYQQALGQGPEFLTYFQNEAQLDKSGLPSDRFFAERPEGSVSTLKIQRTQQEDSAVYLCASSTGGQNRAQYFGPGTRLLVL.

The chain links TRBV5-4 to TRBJ1-3; 8 bases are a match to TRBD1. After removal of 2 bases from V and 3 bases from J, the junction contained 4 bases not matched to a gene. Germline loops: CDR1 SGHNT, CDR2 YYREEE (reference sequence). The CDR3 has 15 amino acids. The DNA for the CDR3 is TGTGCCAGCAGCTTAGGACAGGGTTTTGGAAACACCATATATTTT. Translated, it gives CASSLGQGFGNTIYF.

The chain recombines TRBV28 with TRBJ1-5; D is ambiguous. V was cut by 6 bases and J by 5 bases, with 17 bases left in between. The CDR3 totals 15 residues. Germline V lookup: CDR1 MDHEN, CDR2 SYDVKM. For the CDR3, the DNA is TGTGCCAGCAGCCTTTTTCCCCCAATCTATCAGCCCCAGCATTTT. Translating it yields CASSLFPPIYQPQHF.

J is TRBJ2-3 and V is TRBV3-1 (or the pseudogene TRBV3-2), with D possibly being TRBD2 (5 bases). The CDR3 spans 13 residues. CDR1 LGHDT and CDR2 YNNKEL come from the germline V gene (reference sequence). The V end was cut by 5 bases, the J end by 5 bases, with 11 bases between. The CDR3 DNA follows: TGTGCCAGCAGCGCAAGCCGGGGAGATACGCAGTATTTT. Its protein product is CASSASRGDTQYF.

The chain is built from TRBV15 and TRBJ1-2; 7 bases map to TRBD1. This CDR3 contains 14 residues. With V trimmed by 0 bases and J by 3 bases, 1 base remained unmatched. In germline, CDR1 is LNHNV, CDR2 YYDKDF (reference sequence). The CDR3 bases are TGTGCCACCAGCAGAGATACAGGGGACTATGGCTACACCTTC. This codes for CATSRDTGDYGYTF. Filled out from reference TRBV15 and TRBJ1-2, the complete variable domain reads DAMVIQNPRYQVTQFGKPVTLSCSQTLNHNVMYWYQQKSSQAPKLLFHYYDKDFNNEADTPDNFQSRRPNTSFCFLDIRSPGLGDTAMYLCATSRDTGDYGYTFGSGTRLTVV.

CDR3 DNA: TGTGCCAGCAGCCAAGACAGTAGGACTACCTTCTCAGATACGCAGTATTTT. The encoded protein is CASSQDSRTTFSDTQYF. The chain links TRBV3-1 (or the pseudogene TRBV3-2) to TRBJ2-3; TRBD2 is a possible D gene (6 bases). This CDR3 region has 17 residues. CDR1 is LGHDT, CDR2 YNNKEL, per germline (reference sequence). Trimming stripped 0 bases from V and 4 bases from J, with 17 bases between.

V gene TRBV10-3 combines with J gene TRBJ2-5; D might be TRBD2 (5 bases). The CDR3 extends over 15 amino acids. CDR1 and CDR2 from the germline V gene are ENHRY and SYGVKD. The V end lost 4 bases, the J end lost 1 base, and 13 bases lay between the germline ends. The CDR3 sequence is CAISAALGVQETQYF. The CDR3 nucleotides read TGTGCCATCAGTGCAGCCCTGGGAGTCCAAGAGACCCAGTACTTC.

The chain uses TRBV10-2 and TRBJ1-1; D possibly corresponds to TRBD1 (5 bases). The germline V gene encodes CDR1 WSHSY and CDR2 SAAADI. CDR3 length: 13 residues. Trimming removed 2 bases from V and 6 bases from J, with 10 bases in between. The CDR3 DNA reads TGCGCCAGCAGTGAGGGGGGGAGCGCTGAAGCTTTCTTT. It is translated as CASSEGGSAEAFF.

The chain joins TRBV11-3 to TRBJ2-2; D is uncertain. CDR3 length equals 16 residues. Trimming shortened V by 1 base and J by 4 bases, and 13 bases separated the two germline ends. The germline gives CDR1 SGHNT, CDR2 YENEEA. The CDR3: CASSLAFHGSTGELFF. DNA of the CDR3: TGTGCCAGCAGCTTAGCCTTTCACGGATCCACCGGGGAGCTGTTTTTT. Combining the CDR3 with reference TRBV11-3 and TRBJ2-2 gives the whole variable domain EAGVVQSPRYKIIEKKQPVAFWCNPISGHNTLYWYLQNLGQGPELLIRYENEEAVDDSQLPKDRFSAERLKGVDSTLKIQPAELGDSAVYLCASSLAFHGSTGELFFGEGSRLTVL.